This T cell receptor (beta chain) was observed in a study of blood T cell repertoires in COVID-19. At the level of the study: Acute-phase and convalescent COVID-19 samples originated in the United States, Italy and Spain.

Participants, about 18 to 95 years old, spanned about two dozen US areas. In assigning cohorts, the study relied on participant-reported clinical history. This clone was detected only a few times. As processed by the authors: Nucleated cell number was recorded as an estimate derived from reference gene primer amplification. The data were produced by immunoSEQ multiplex PCR, yet TCRdb's version contains in-frame clones alone and is incomplete. V and J calls and clone size are given by that table; D and trimming were obtained from the DNA. Among a few hundred thousand clones listed, roughly 90% were seen once. This sequence was found in a woman aged 25 to 39 who had recovered from COVID-19. The sequenced sample consisted of PBMCs or T cells enriched from blood (not recorded which).

The CDR3 DNA reads as TGTGCCAATAGCGGGACTCCTCGCGACGGGGAGCTGTTTTTT. This gives the protein CANSGTPRDGELFF. V usage is TRBV24-1 and J usage is TRBJ2-2; 8 bases align to TRBD2. V trimming: 11 bases; J trimming: 7 bases; junction bases outside the gene matches: 11. The CDR3 is 14 amino acids. Germline lookup yields CDR1 KGHDR and CDR2 SFDVKD.